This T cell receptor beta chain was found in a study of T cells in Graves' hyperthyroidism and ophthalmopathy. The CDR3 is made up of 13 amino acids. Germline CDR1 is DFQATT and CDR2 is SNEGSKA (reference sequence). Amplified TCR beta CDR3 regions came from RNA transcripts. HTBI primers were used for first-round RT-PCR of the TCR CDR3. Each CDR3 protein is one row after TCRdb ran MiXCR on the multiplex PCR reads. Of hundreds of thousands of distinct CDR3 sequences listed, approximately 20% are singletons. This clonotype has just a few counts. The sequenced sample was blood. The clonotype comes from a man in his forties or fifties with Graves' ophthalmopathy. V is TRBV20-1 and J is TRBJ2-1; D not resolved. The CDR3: CTIRTGPLGEQFF. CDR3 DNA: TGCACCATACGAACCGGGCCCTTGGGGGAGCAGTTCTTC.